The source of this T cell receptor (beta chain) is a study of shared clonotypes between healthy human individuals (dated by TCRdb to 2020 to 2022). In the study overall: The cohort comprised two women and three men aged 18 to 49 years. For each donor, three plates each were used for CD4 naive and CD4 memory, two plates were used for CD8 naive, and one plate was used for CD8 memory. To increase sequencing depth and limit assay-specific biases, different laboratories used diverse techniques to prepare libraries and sequence TCR repertoires. To estimate repertoire size and how much clonotype sharing occurs between individuals, the study deeply sequenced the blood TCR repertoires of five healthy adults. Between about 0.94 and 8.9 billion PBMCs per donor were obtained by leukapheresis.

Of note for this clone: Its antigen specificity is not known. No much larger clone is present one base from it, and per-base qualities are unavailable.

Using the deep immunoSEQ assay, multiplex PCR amplified TCR CDR3 regions from genomic DNA. Extracted genomic DNA from each cell subset was distributed evenly across all wells of several immunoSEQ 96-well plates, and each plate was treated as a replicate. For sorted subsets, about 210 ng of genomic DNA, equivalent to around 29,000 T cell genomes, went into each replicate PCR. Purified libraries were measured with a Qubit 3.0 fluorometer, size-checked on a Bioanalyzer 2100, and measured again with the KAPA Library Quantification kit. Every immunoSEQ 96-well plate was sequenced on a dedicated single-read 150-cycle Illumina NextSeq 550 flow cell. Turning to the authors' computational methods: Because the immunoSEQ output included only junctional sequences and no quality scores, the filtering could not be the same as the filtering used for full-length reads. To assign V/J genes and CDR3, sequences were annotated against IMGT germline references using PyIR, a Python wrapper for IgBLAST v1.9. Reads were filtered out if the reads had weak V/J assignments (E-value above 1e-6), no CDR3, stop codons, out-of-frame junctions, or ambiguous translated residues. V3J clonotypes were defined as sequences sharing the same inferred V gene, J gene, and CDR3 amino acid sequence. Percentage overlap between repertoires was calculated by dividing the number of shared unique clonotypes by the size of the smaller repertoire. Three approaches were used to assess repertoire richness: RTK rarefaction, the Chao1 estimator, and Recon v2.1 estimates of unobserved clonotypes. For all TCRbeta clonotypes obtained by the gDNA method from four donors, generation probabilities were computed with OLGA. This is the immuneACCESS table as TCRdb keeps it, with only in-frame sequences that have V and J called. A part of the clones is gone; compared with another copy, unresolved V genes explain less than half, and the rest is unexplained. V and J calls and clone size are copied from that table; D and trimming were computed from the DNA. The sample data list approximately 2.4 million clones, and approximately 94% of these were observed just once. The ten most abundant clones make up roughly 0.13% of the sample.

V has 4 bases trimmed and J has 9 bases trimmed; junction bases matching no gene number 7. The CDR3 sequence holds 16 residues, the cysteine and phenylalanine included. Solely the CDR3 DNA is kept, with 48 bases framed from the first base. CDR1 SGHAT and CDR2 FQNNGV were looked up in the germline V gene. The donors were healthy, HIV-negative adults with no recently reported acute infections or vaccinations. Only Caucasian adults living in Nashville, Tennessee, USA were represented among the donors. CD4+ T cells were enriched by magnetic negative selection; naive cells were then positively selected on CD45RA, and the negative fraction formed the memory subset. After blood collection by leukapheresis, PBMCs were isolated using Ficoll-Histopaque density gradient centrifugation and then cryopreserved in the vapor phase of liquid nitrogen. Analytical flow cytometry was used to check the purity and quantity of every magnetically sorted T cell population. From each sorted fraction, genomic DNA was isolated and quantified by UV absorbance on a Nanodrop 2000c.

Broad study findings and their caveats: Naive subsets generally had larger estimated clonotype richness than memory subsets. Rarefaction of sorted-subset datasets indicated incomplete sequencing despite the large sequencing depth. Sampling was restricted to blood, and TCR repertoires in tissues likely differ from the TCR repertoires found in blood. Compared with non-shared clonotypes, clonotypes shared by all four sorted-subset donors had higher generation probabilities. Based on pairwise subsampling, the degree of clonotype sharing among donors was expected to be affected by sequencing depth. When a few donors were compared, the shared fraction of clonotypes was roughly 5% for naive CD4, 3.5% for naive CD8, about 2.4% for memory CD4, and 0.4% for memory CD8. The small number of donors limited the genetic and exposure-history diversity represented.

The chain uses TRBV11-2 and TRBJ2-1, and TRBD2 matches 15 of the central bases. The receptor was derived from a man between 18 and 35 years old in good health. Input material: naive CD4+ T cells sorted from blood. The cell subset or site label of this sample denotes: CD45RA+ positively selected. The DNA sequence is TGTGCCAGCAGCTCGGGACTAGCGGGAGGAATGAGTGAGCAGTTCTTC. This translates into CASSSGLAGGMSEQFF.